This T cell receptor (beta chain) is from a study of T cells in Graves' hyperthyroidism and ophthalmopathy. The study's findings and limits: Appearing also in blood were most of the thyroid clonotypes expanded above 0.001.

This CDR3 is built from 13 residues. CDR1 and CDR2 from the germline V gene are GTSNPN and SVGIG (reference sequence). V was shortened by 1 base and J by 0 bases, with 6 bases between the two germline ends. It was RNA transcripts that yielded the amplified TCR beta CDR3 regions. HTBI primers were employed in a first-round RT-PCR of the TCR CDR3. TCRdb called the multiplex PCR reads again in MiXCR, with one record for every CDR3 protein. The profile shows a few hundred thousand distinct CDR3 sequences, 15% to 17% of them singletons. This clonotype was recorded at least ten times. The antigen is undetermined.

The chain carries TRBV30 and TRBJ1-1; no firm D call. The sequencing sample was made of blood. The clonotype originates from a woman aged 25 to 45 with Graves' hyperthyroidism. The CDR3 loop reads CAWSARMNTEAFF. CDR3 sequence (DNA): TGTGCCTGGAGTGCCAGAATGAACACTGAAGCTTTCTTT.